This T cell receptor (beta chain) was recovered during a study of blood T cell repertoires in COVID-19. At the level of the study: Nucleic acid was either cDNA or gDNA, and it came from T cells, B-cell-depleted T cells, or PBMCs.

Libraries were prepared by immunoSEQ multiplex PCR; TCRdb keeps only in-frame clonotypes and omits some of them. The table lists some 190,000 clones, 80% to 90% of them singletons. The TCR comes from a man aged 18 to 30 with active or convalescent COVID-19. The sequenced sample consisted of peripheral blood.

CDR3 coding DNA: TGTGCCAGCCGTCGGACAGGGAGTGAAAAACTGTTTTTT. It translates to CASRRTGSEKLFF. The chain is built from TRBV12-3 or TRBV12-4 and TRBJ1-4, with 8 bases lining up with TRBD1. There are 13 residues in the CDR3. Unmatched junction bases numbered 6, after V lost 8 bases and J lost 7 bases.